Sequencing of this T cell receptor beta chain was carried out in a study of blood T cell repertoires in COVID-19. Turning to the study itself: Donors in the United States, Italy and Spain gave samples during acute or convalescent COVID-19. T cells, B-cell-depleted T cells, or PBMCs provided the cDNA or gDNA that served as material.

Germline CDR1 SGHTA, CDR2 FQGNSA. CDR3 length: 14 amino acids. The V and J ends lost 4 bases and 4 bases, in that order; junction bases with no gene match: 3. Study processing details: Estimation of nucleated cell counts relied on the amplification of reference gene primers. Measured with immunoSEQ multiplex PCR; TCRdb has only the in-frame clones, and not every one. Clonal size and the V and J genes are those of that table, whereas D and trimming came from the DNA. The sample gives under 200,000 clones, roughly 84% of which show up once; roughly 9% is in the top ten. This chain links TRBV7-2 with TRBJ1-3; 8 nucleotides match TRBD1. The TCR comes from a woman aged 80 or older with active or convalescent COVID-19. The sequencing input was peripheral blood. CDR3 in amino acids: CASSSRQGGNTIYF. CDR3 DNA sequence: TGTGCCAGCAGCTCCCGACAGGGGGGAAACACCATATATTTT.